The table lists the clone carrying this TCR beta chain with a few counts. Its antigen is not known. These data are taken from a study of beta chain features in type 1 diabetes. In total, each donor contributed a single heparinised blood draw that averaged roughly 100 mL. This CDR3 has 14 residues. The ends were cut back, 4 bases at V and 4 bases at J, with 12 bases in the middle. CDR1 and CDR2 from the germline V gene are LNHDA and SQIVND (reference sequence). Study conclusions and caveats: When Type 1 diabetes patients were examined, their TCRB CDR3s proved moderately but significantly shorter in all four CD4+ subsets.

Expressed TCRB transcripts were sequenced after all isolated RNA was converted to cDNA. Assay used: immunoSEQ multiplex PCR; TCRdb lists only in-frame clones, some missing. This sample carries over 200,000 clones, approximately 11% of them seen once, and the ten largest clones take more than 0.015%. V is TRBV19 and J is TRBJ2-3; D is possibly TRBD1 (6 bases). The TCR was taken from a man aged 30 to 45 with type 1 diabetes. Sequencing was carried out using naive CD4+ T cells from blood. In nucleotides, the CDR3 is TGTGCCAGTAGTACCACAGGACAGTCAGATACGCAGTATTTT. It encodes CASSTTGQSDTQYF.